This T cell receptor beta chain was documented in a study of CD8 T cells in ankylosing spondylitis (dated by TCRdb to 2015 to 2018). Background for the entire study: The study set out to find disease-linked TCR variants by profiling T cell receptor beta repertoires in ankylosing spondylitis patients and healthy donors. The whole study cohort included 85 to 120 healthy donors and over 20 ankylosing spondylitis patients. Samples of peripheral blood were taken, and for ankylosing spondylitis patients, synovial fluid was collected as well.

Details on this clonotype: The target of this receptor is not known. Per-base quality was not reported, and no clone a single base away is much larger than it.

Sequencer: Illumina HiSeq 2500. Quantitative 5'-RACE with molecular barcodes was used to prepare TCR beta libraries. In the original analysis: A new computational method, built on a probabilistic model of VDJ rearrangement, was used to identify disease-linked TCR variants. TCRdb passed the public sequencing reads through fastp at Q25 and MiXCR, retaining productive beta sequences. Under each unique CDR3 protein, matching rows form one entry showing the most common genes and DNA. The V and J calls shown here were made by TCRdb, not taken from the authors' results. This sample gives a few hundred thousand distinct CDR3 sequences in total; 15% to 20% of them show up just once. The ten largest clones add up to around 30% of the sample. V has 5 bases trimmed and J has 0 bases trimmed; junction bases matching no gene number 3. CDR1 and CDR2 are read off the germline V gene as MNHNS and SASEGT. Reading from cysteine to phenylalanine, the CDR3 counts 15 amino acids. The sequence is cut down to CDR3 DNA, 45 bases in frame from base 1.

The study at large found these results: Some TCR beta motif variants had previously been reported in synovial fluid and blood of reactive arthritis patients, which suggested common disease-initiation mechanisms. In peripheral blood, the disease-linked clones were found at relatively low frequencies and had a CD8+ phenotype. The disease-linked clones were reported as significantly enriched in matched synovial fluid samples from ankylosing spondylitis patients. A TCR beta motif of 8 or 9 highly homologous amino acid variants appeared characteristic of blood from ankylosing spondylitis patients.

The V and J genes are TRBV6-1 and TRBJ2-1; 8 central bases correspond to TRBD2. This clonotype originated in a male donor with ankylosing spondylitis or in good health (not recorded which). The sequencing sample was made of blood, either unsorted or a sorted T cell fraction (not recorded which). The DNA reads TGTGCCAGCAGTAAGAGCGGGAGCTCCTACAATGAGCAGTTCTTC. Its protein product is CASSKSGSSYNEQFF.